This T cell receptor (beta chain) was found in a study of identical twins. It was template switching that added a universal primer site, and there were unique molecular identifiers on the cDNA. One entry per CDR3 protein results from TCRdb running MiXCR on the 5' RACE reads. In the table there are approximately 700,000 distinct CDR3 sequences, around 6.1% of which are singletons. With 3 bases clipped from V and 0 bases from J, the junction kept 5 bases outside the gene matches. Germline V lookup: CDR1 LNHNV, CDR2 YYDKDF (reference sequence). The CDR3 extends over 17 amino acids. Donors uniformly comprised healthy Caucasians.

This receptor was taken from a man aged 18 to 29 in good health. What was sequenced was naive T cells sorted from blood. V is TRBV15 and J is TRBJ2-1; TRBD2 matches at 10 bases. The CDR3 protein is CATSRPGLADSYNEQFF. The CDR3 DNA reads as TGTGCCACCAGCAGGCCCGGACTAGCGGACTCCTACAATGAGCAGTTCTTC. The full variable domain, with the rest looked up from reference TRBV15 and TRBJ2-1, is DAMVIQNPRYQVTQFGKPVTLSCSQTLNHNVMYWYQQKSSQAPKLLFHYYDKDFNNEADTPDNFQSRRPNTSFCFLDIRSPGLGDTAMYLCATSRPGLADSYNEQFFGPGTRLTVL.